The clone carrying this TCR beta chain was seen ten or more times. Its antigen is not identified. Using its own MiXCR run on the RT-PCR reads, TCRdb lists one record per CDR3 protein. Here the sample spans about 530,000 distinct CDR3 sequences, about an eighth being singletons. The data were obtained in a study of response to subunit inactivated influenza vaccine. Study observations and caveats: Authors suggested each seasonal influenza vaccination recruits few new T cells.

Germline CDR1 is SQVTM and CDR2 is ANQGSEA. The CDR3 spans 12 residues. The V end lost 3 bases, the J end lost 6 bases, and 9 bases lay between the germline ends. This specimen consisted of PBMCs from blood, obtained on the day of vaccination. V gene TRBV29-1 combines with J gene TRBJ2-1; weak D call: TRBD2 (5 bases). The source of this sequence is a man aged 45 to 65 who received an inactivated influenza vaccine. In DNA form, the CDR3 reads TGCAGCGTTGACTCTGGGAGCAATGAGCAGTTCTTC. Protein: CSVDSGSNEQFF.